These T cell receptor beta chains were read from a single sample in a study of shared clonotypes between healthy human individuals. Profiled with immunoSEQ multiplex PCR; TCRdb holds only in-frame clones, not every one. Seen here are fewer than 2.5 million clones, 80% to 95% observed once, and the top ten hold around 0.4%. Source material: naive CD4+ T cells from PBMCs. These receptors originate from a young man in good health. Some clones in this sample may be carry-over from other donors' samples. Each CDR3 is given with its conserved first and last residue. The D gene is left open where the match is weak. Clone size is shown for a subset of rows, as once, few, many or a class of expanded clone.

v_gene: TRBV29-1; abundance: -; j_gene: TRBJ1-2; d_gene: -; CDR3aa: CSGVVSDGGGYTF; CDR3nt: TGCAGCGGTGTCGTCTCCGACGGTGGTGGCTACACCTTC
v_gene: TRBV11-2; abundance: -; j_gene: TRBJ2-1; d_gene: TRBD1; CDR3aa: CASSFSGTGARNEQFF; CDR3nt: TGTGCCAGCAGCTTCTCCGGGACAGGGGCCCGCAATGAGCAGTTCTTC
v_gene: TRBV5-1; abundance: -; j_gene: TRBJ2-7; d_gene: -; CDR3aa: CASSLSAAASSSDEQYF; CDR3nt: TGCGCCAGCAGCTTGTCGGCAGCGGCTTCTTCTTCGGACGAGCAGTACTTC
v_gene: TRBV5-1; abundance: -; j_gene: TRBJ2-2; d_gene: -; CDR3aa: CASSPIGSNTGELFF; CDR3nt: TGCGCCAGCAGCCCAATAGGGTCGAACACCGGGGAGCTGTTTTTT
v_gene: TRBV5-6; abundance: -; j_gene: TRBJ1-2; d_gene: -; CDR3aa: CASSLEVRGYGYTF; CDR3nt: TGTGCCAGCAGCTTGGAGGTCAGGGGCTATGGCTACACCTTC
v_gene: TRBV11-2; abundance: -; j_gene: TRBJ1-4; d_gene: TRBD1; CDR3aa: CASSHFRGDRGEKLFF; CDR3nt: TGTGCCAGCAGCCATTTCAGGGGGGACAGGGGTGAAAAACTGTTTTTT
v_gene: TRBV5-3; abundance: -; j_gene: TRBJ1-4; d_gene: -; CDR3aa: CARSPRRLNEKLFF; CDR3nt: TGTGCCAGAAGCCCCCGACGGTTAAATGAAAAACTGTTTTTT
v_gene: TRBV4-1; abundance: -; j_gene: TRBJ1-5; d_gene: TRBD1; CDR3aa: CASSQPGQGKPQHF; CDR3nt: TGCGCCAGCAGCCAACCGGGACAGGGGAAGCCCCAGCATTTT
v_gene: TRBV9; abundance: -; j_gene: TRBJ1-1; d_gene: -; CDR3aa: CASSLPGTPGGAFF; CDR3nt: TGTGCCAGCAGCCTTCCCGGGACACCGGGGGGAGCTTTCTTT
v_gene: TRBV28; abundance: -; j_gene: TRBJ2-1; d_gene: TRBD2; CDR3aa: CASSFYRASGDLKNNEQFF; CDR3nt: TGTGCCAGCAGTTTCTACCGGGCTAGCGGCGACTTAAAGAACAATGAGCAGTTCTTC
v_gene: TRBV6-5; abundance: -; j_gene: TRBJ2-7; d_gene: -; CDR3aa: CASWRENEQYF; CDR3nt: TGTGCCAGCTGGAGGGAAAACGAGCAGTACTTC
v_gene: TRBV15; abundance: -; j_gene: TRBJ1-5; d_gene: -; CDR3aa: CATSRDLNQPQHF; CDR3nt: TGTGCCACCAGCAGAGACCTGAATCAGCCCCAGCATTTT
v_gene: TRBV7-3; abundance: -; j_gene: TRBJ2-1; d_gene: TRBD2; CDR3aa: CASSLTMGLAGDGNEQFF; CDR3nt: TGTGCCAGCAGCTTAACGATGGGACTAGCGGGAGACGGCAATGAGCAGTTCTTC
v_gene: TRBV6-1; abundance: -; j_gene: TRBJ2-5; d_gene: -; CDR3aa: CASTSTRQETQYF; CDR3nt: TGTGCCAGCACCTCGACTCGCCAAGAGACCCAGTACTTC
v_gene: TRBV7-3; abundance: once; j_gene: TRBJ2-1; d_gene: TRBD2; CDR3aa: CASSPRLAGGMGGNSEQFF; CDR3nt: TGTGCCAGCAGCCCCCGACTAGCGGGAGGGATGGGGGGAAACAGTGAGCAGTTCTTC
v_gene: TRBV11-1; abundance: few; j_gene: TRBJ1-1; d_gene: -; CDR3aa: CASSLSDWNTEAFF; CDR3nt: TGTGCCAGCAGCCTATCGGACTGGAACACTGAAGCTTTCTTT
v_gene: TRBV5-1; abundance: -; j_gene: TRBJ1-4; d_gene: -; CDR3aa: CASSSSTATNEKLFF; CDR3nt: TGCGCCAGCAGCTCATCGACAGCAACTAATGAAAAACTGTTTTTT
v_gene: TRBV9; abundance: -; j_gene: TRBJ2-3; d_gene: TRBD1; CDR3aa: CASSSQDRAYSTDTQYF; CDR3nt: TGTGCCAGCAGCTCACAGGACAGGGCTTATAGCACAGATACGCAGTATTTT
v_gene: TRBV18; abundance: -; j_gene: TRBJ2-3; d_gene: -; CDR3aa: CASSALRVGDTQYF; CDR3nt: TGTGCCAGCTCGGCCTTGCGGGTTGGAGATACGCAGTATTTT
v_gene: TRBV5-1; abundance: -; j_gene: TRBJ2-7; d_gene: -; CDR3aa: CASSLGPVALSYEQYF; CDR3nt: TGCGCCAGCAGCTTGGGTCCAGTGGCCTTATCCTACGAGCAGTACTTC
v_gene: TRBV9; abundance: -; j_gene: TRBJ2-5; d_gene: -; CDR3aa: CASSLSGGETQYF; CDR3nt: TGTGCCAGCAGCTTATCAGGGGGGGAGACCCAGTACTTC
v_gene: TRBV6-6; abundance: -; j_gene: TRBJ2-7; d_gene: TRBD1; CDR3aa: CASSPGQDYEQYF; CDR3nt: TGTGCCAGCAGTCCGGGACAGGACTACGAGCAGTACTTC
v_gene: TRBV5-1; abundance: -; j_gene: TRBJ2-7; d_gene: TRBD2; CDR3aa: CASSLGELAGVLEQYF; CDR3nt: TGCGCCAGCAGCTTGGGAGAACTAGCGGGAGTGCTCGAGCAGTACTTC
v_gene: TRBV6-5; abundance: -; j_gene: TRBJ1-2; d_gene: -; CDR3aa: CASSYSKVGYTF; CDR3nt: TGTGCCAGCAGTTACTCGAAGGTGGGCTACACCTTC
v_gene: TRBV5-4; abundance: -; j_gene: TRBJ1-2; d_gene: -; CDR3aa: CASSPPTMTGSGGYTF; CDR3nt: TGTGCCAGCAGCCCACCCACCATGACAGGATCTGGTGGCTACACCTTC
v_gene: TRBV15; abundance: -; j_gene: TRBJ2-1; d_gene: -; CDR3aa: CATSRDGGSYNEQFF; CDR3nt: TGTGCCACCAGCAGAGATGGGGGCTCCTACAATGAGCAGTTCTTC
v_gene: TRBV6-1; abundance: -; j_gene: TRBJ2-1; d_gene: -; CDR3aa: CASTTGTHEQFF; CDR3nt: TGTGCCAGCACTACAGGGACCCATGAGCAGTTCTTC
v_gene: TRBV4-3; abundance: -; j_gene: TRBJ1-2; d_gene: -; CDR3aa: CASSPSLQEDINYGYTF; CDR3nt: TGCGCCAGCAGCCCAAGCCTTCAGGAGGATATTAACTATGGCTACACCTTC
v_gene: TRBV28; abundance: -; j_gene: TRBJ2-1; d_gene: TRBD2; CDR3aa: CASSPLGSGRADEQFF; CDR3nt: TGTGCCAGCAGCCCCCTCGGAAGCGGGAGGGCCGATGAGCAGTTCTTC
v_gene: TRBV5-1; abundance: -; j_gene: TRBJ2-7; d_gene: TRBD2; CDR3aa: CASSLDPGGVGRYEQYF; CDR3nt: TGCGCCAGCAGCTTAGACCCCGGGGGGGTAGGTCGTTACGAGCAGTACTTC
v_gene: TRBV7-9; abundance: -; j_gene: TRBJ1-2; d_gene: TRBD1; CDR3aa: CASSLHGQGLGYGYTF; CDR3nt: TGTGCCAGCAGCTTACATGGACAGGGTTTGGGTTATGGCTACACCTTC
v_gene: TRBV27; abundance: -; j_gene: TRBJ2-6; d_gene: TRBD1; CDR3aa: CASMGQGAGANVLTF; CDR3nt: TGTGCCAGCATGGGACAGGGGGCTGGGGCCAACGTCCTGACTTTC
v_gene: TRBV19; abundance: -; j_gene: TRBJ1-2; d_gene: -; CDR3aa: CASNPIGGPNYGYTF; CDR3nt: TGTGCCAGTAACCCGATAGGGGGACCTAACTATGGCTACACCTTC
v_gene: TRBV2; abundance: -; j_gene: TRBJ2-4; d_gene: -; CDR3aa: CASSEDRRSQYF; CDR3nt: TGTGCCAGCAGTGAAGACAGGAGGTCCCAGTACTTC
v_gene: TRBV27; abundance: once; j_gene: TRBJ2-7; d_gene: TRBD1; CDR3aa: CASSLWAGGSYEQYF; CDR3nt: TGTGCCAGCAGTTTATGGGCAGGGGGCTCCTACGAGCAGTACTTC
v_gene: TRBV6-5; abundance: few; j_gene: TRBJ2-3; d_gene: -; CDR3aa: CASSYSGTSTDTQYF; CDR3nt: TGTGCCAGCAGTTACTCCGGGACTAGCACAGATACGCAGTATTTT
v_gene: TRBV6-6; abundance: -; j_gene: TRBJ1-5; d_gene: -; CDR3aa: CASRFDGAFNQPQHF; CDR3nt: TGTGCCAGCAGATTTGACGGGGCTTTCAATCAGCCCCAGCATTTT
v_gene: TRBV21-1; abundance: -; j_gene: TRBJ2-2; d_gene: -; CDR3aa: CASRQSGTGGSGELFF; CDR3nt: TGTGCCAGCAGACAGAGCGGGACAGGTGGGTCCGGGGAGCTGTTTTTT
v_gene: TRBV19; abundance: -; j_gene: TRBJ2-7; d_gene: TRBD1; CDR3aa: CASSLGTASSYEQYF; CDR3nt: TGTGCCAGTAGTCTCGGGACAGCGAGCTCCTACGAGCAGTACTTC
v_gene: TRBV19; abundance: -; j_gene: TRBJ2-3; d_gene: TRBD2; CDR3aa: CASSPPLAGGPTSTDTQYF; CDR3nt: TGTGCCAGTAGTCCCCCGCTAGCGGGAGGGCCTACTAGCACAGATACGCAGTATTTT
v_gene: TRBV6-6; abundance: once; j_gene: TRBJ2-3; d_gene: -; CDR3aa: CASSYGGMATDTQYF; CDR3nt: TGTGCCAGCAGTTACGGCGGGATGGCCACAGATACGCAGTATTTT
v_gene: TRBV5-4; abundance: once; j_gene: TRBJ2-7; d_gene: -; CDR3aa: CASSSGGGNWVEQYF; CDR3nt: TGTGCCAGCAGCTCCGGAGGAGGGAACTGGGTCGAGCAGTACTTC
v_gene: TRBV9; abundance: -; j_gene: TRBJ2-6; d_gene: -; CDR3aa: CASLLGAGPKSGANVLTF; CDR3nt: TGTGCCAGCCTCCTAGGGGCAGGGCCAAAGTCTGGGGCCAACGTCCTGACTTTC
v_gene: TRBV7-9; abundance: -; j_gene: TRBJ1-6; d_gene: -; CDR3aa: CASSFGSSPLHF; CDR3nt: TGTGCCAGCAGCTTCGGCTCGTCACCCCTCCACTTT
v_gene: TRBV5-8; abundance: -; j_gene: TRBJ2-5; d_gene: TRBD1; CDR3aa: CASSLRDRQETQYF; CDR3nt: TGTGCCAGCAGCCTACGGGACAGACAAGAGACCCAGTACTTC
v_gene: TRBV9; abundance: once; j_gene: TRBJ2-2; d_gene: -; CDR3aa: CASSVKPTGELFF; CDR3nt: TGTGCCAGCAGCGTAAAACCCACCGGGGAGCTGTTTTTT
v_gene: TRBV7-3; abundance: -; j_gene: TRBJ2-1; d_gene: TRBD1; CDR3aa: CASSSGQGGNEQFF; CDR3nt: TGTGCCAGCAGCTCGGGACAGGGGGGCAATGAGCAGTTCTTC
v_gene: TRBV6-1; abundance: -; j_gene: TRBJ2-7; d_gene: -; CDR3aa: CASSETFYEQYF; CDR3nt: TGTGCCAGCAGTGAAACTTTCTACGAGCAGTACTTC
v_gene: TRBV20-1; abundance: -; j_gene: TRBJ2-3; d_gene: -; CDR3aa: CSASGPDTQYF; CDR3nt: TGCAGTGCCTCAGGGCCAGATACGCAGTATTTT
v_gene: TRBV7-3; abundance: -; j_gene: TRBJ2-7; d_gene: -; CDR3aa: CASSLGRGLTYEQYF; CDR3nt: TGTGCCAGCAGCTTAGGTCGCGGACTCACCTACGAGCAGTACTTC
v_gene: TRBV14; abundance: -; j_gene: TRBJ2-7; d_gene: TRBD2; CDR3aa: CASSHLLGLAGLNEQYF; CDR3nt: TGTGCCAGCAGCCACCTTCTCGGACTAGCGGGACTGAACGAGCAGTACTTC
v_gene: TRBV6-5; abundance: -; j_gene: TRBJ2-5; d_gene: -; CDR3aa: CASSYPRAGETQYF; CDR3nt: TGTGCCAGCAGTTACCCCCGGGCGGGGGAGACCCAGTACTTC
v_gene: TRBV28; abundance: -; j_gene: TRBJ2-6; d_gene: TRBD1; CDR3aa: CASSLFVGGQGTISGANVLTF; CDR3nt: TGTGCCAGCAGTTTATTTGTGGGGGGACAGGGAACGATCTCTGGGGCCAACGTCCTGACTTTC
v_gene: TRBV5-1; abundance: -; j_gene: TRBJ1-1; d_gene: -; CDR3aa: CASSSAGDLGEAFF; CDR3nt: TGCGCCAGCAGCTCGGCGGGTGATCTGGGGGAAGCTTTCTTT
v_gene: TRBV14; abundance: few; j_gene: TRBJ1-1; d_gene: -; CDR3aa: CASSAVFRAEGTEAFF; CDR3nt: TGTGCCAGCAGCGCAGTTTTCAGGGCGGAGGGCACTGAAGCTTTCTTT
v_gene: TRBV25-1; abundance: -; j_gene: TRBJ2-2; d_gene: TRBD1; CDR3aa: CASSEFALGTANTGELFF; CDR3nt: TGTGCCAGCAGTGAATTTGCCCTCGGGACAGCTAACACCGGGGAGCTGTTTTTT
v_gene: TRBV6-6; abundance: -; j_gene: TRBJ1-5; d_gene: -; CDR3aa: CASSVRANVHQPQHF; CDR3nt: TGTGCCAGCAGTGTCCGGGCCAACGTCCATCAGCCCCAGCATTTT
v_gene: TRBV11-3; abundance: -; j_gene: TRBJ2-7; d_gene: -; CDR3aa: CASSAGPIYEQYF; CDR3nt: TGTGCCAGCAGTGCTGGACCGATATACGAGCAGTACTTC
v_gene: TRBV7-8; abundance: -; j_gene: TRBJ2-1; d_gene: -; CDR3aa: CASRVIGEQFF; CDR3nt: TGTGCCAGCAGAGTTATCGGTGAGCAGTTCTTC